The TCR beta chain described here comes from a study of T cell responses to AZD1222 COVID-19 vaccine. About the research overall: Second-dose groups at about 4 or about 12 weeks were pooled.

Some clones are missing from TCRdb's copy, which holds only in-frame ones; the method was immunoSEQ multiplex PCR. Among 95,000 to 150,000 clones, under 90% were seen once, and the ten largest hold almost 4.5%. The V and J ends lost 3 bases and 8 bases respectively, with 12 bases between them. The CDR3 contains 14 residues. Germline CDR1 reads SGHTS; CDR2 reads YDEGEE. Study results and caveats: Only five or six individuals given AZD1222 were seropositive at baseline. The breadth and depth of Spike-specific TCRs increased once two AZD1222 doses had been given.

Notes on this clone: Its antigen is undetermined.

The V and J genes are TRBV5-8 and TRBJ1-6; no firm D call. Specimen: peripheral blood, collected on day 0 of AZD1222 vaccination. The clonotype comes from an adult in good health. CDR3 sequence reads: CASSSPASYSPLHF. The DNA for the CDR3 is TGTGCCAGCAGCTCCCCGGCCTCATATTCACCCCTCCACTTT.